This T cell receptor beta chain was observed in a study of cytotoxic CD8 clonotypes in ibrutinib-treated CLL (dated by TCRdb to about 2021). In the study overall: In this cohort, 15 or so patients were treatment-naive and ten to eleven were relapsed/refractory, while some 17 had unmutated IGHV. Responses were partial in about 25 patients and complete in 2; after median approximately 5.5 years follow-up, 14 stayed in remission and 12 progressed. Samples at response were collected after a median of roughly twelve months of treatment, with a range of about 6 to 36 months. On average, each sample had 255,043 productive templates and around 100,000 productive rearrangements. Of the approximately 87 participants in the trial, about two dozen had longitudinal samples available. Cryopreserved peripheral blood mononuclear cells were collected at three points: before therapy, at response, and at either sustained remission or disease progression.

The germline ends are 9 bases apart after V is trimmed by 10 bases and J by 1 base. The CDR3 spans 12 residues, from the cysteine through the phenylalanine. CDR3 DNA is the only sequence kept; it has 36 bases, read in frame from the first base. CDR1 is given as MNHEY and CDR2 as SVGAGI, both from the germline V gene. Approximately 2 micrograms of genomic DNA were extracted from cryopreserved PBMCs for TCR beta library preparation. Longitudinal blood samples from CLL patients receiving ibrutinib monotherapy were subjected to high-throughput TCR beta sequencing. The patients took part in an open-label, single-center phase 2 trial of ibrutinib monotherapy. Comment on this clone: Its antigen remains unidentified. No qualities accompany the bases; no much larger clone lies one base away.

Overall results and qualifications from the work: Public clonotypes were found to be uncommon and were observed to contract or remain stable during treatment; the increase in clonality was shown to reflect expansion of private clonotypes at ibrutinib response. Baseline clonality was found to be higher than that of age-matched healthy donors and was strongly correlated with circulating CD8+ T-cell counts. Clonality rose at ibrutinib response, remained stable during sustained remission, and dropped back toward baseline at progression. Sampling times were not matched between sustained-remission and progressing patients, and lymph node repertoires were not studied.

Each clonotype received, on average, 10x coverage in deep resolution sequencing performed on a MiSeq, where the target depth lay between 1 in 1 million and 1 in 200,000 T cells. The immunoSEQ hsTCRB Kit was used to generate TCR beta libraries. The authors processed their data as follows. Data were analyzed with ImmunoSEQ Data Assistant and ImmunoSEQ Analyzer, with V, D and J genes assigned per IMGT definitions. Clonality, with values ranging from 0 to 1, was calculated as one minus the normalized Shannon entropy of productive rearrangement frequencies. Public clonotype analysis was restricted to overrepresented clonotypes comprising at least 0.05% of each patient's repertoire. Repertoires from some 14 age-matched healthy donors in immuneACCESS were used as clonality controls. TCRdb re-hosts the immuneACCESS table, in-frame sequences only. Its copies lack some clones; in the studies checked, an unresolved V gene accounts for under half of them, and the cause for the rest is not known. Clone size and the V and J calls come from that table; the DNA yielded D and trimming. This sample holds tens of thousands of clones; 45% to 60% were observed only once. Around 5.1% of the sample is taken by the ten largest.

The sequence joins TRBV6-5 to TRBJ2-3; the D region possibly corresponds to TRBD2 (6 bases align). This receptor was obtained from a human donor with chronic lymphocytic leukemia. The specimen was PBMCs, collected before ibrutinib treatment. The CDR3 protein sequence reads: CAIGGRTDTQYF. The DNA sequence follows: TGTGCCATCGGGGGTCGCACAGATACGCAGTATTTT.